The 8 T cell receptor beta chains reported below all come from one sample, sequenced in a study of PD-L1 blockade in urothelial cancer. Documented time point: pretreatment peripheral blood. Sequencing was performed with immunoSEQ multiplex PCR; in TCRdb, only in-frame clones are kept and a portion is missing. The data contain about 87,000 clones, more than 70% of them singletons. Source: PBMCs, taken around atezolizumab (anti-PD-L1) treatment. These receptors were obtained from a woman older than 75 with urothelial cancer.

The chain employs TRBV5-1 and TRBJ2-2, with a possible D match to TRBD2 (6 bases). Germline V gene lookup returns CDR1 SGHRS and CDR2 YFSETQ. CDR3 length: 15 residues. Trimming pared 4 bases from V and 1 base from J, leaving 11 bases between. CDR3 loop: CASSKFGGNTGELFF. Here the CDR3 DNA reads TGCGCCAGCAGCAAATTCGGGGGGAACACCGGGGAGCTGTTTTTT.

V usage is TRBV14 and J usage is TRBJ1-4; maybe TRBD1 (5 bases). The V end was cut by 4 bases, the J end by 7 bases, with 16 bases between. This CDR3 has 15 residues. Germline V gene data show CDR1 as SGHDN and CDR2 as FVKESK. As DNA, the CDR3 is TGTGCCAGCAGCCCTATGGGGCCCTGGACTGAAAAACTGTTTTTT. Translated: CASSPMGPWTEKLFF.

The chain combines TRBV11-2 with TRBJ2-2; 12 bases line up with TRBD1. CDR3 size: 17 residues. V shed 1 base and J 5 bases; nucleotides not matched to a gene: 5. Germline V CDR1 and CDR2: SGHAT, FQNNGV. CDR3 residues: CASSLVPGQGATGELFF. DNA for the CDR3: TGTGCCAGCAGCTTAGTTCCGGGACAGGGGGCTACCGGGGAGCTGTTTTTT.

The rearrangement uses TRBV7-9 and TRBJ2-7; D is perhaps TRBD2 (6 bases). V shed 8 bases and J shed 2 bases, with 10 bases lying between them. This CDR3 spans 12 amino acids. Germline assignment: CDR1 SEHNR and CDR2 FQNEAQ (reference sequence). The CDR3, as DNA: TGTGCCAGCCAGGAGGGAACCTACGAGCAGTACTTC. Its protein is CASQEGTYEQYF.

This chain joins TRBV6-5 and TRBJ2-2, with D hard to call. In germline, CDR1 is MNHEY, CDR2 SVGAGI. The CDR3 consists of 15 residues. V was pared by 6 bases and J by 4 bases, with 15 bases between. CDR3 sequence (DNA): TGTGCCAGCAGAAAAGTGACTGTGTCCACCGGGGAGCTGTTTTTT. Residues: CASRKVTVSTGELFF.

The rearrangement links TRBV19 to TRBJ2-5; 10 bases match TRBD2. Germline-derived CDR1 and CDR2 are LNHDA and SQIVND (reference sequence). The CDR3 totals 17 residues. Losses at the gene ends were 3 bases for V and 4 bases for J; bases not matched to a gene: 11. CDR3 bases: TGTGCCAGTAGTATGGATACAGCGGGAGGGCCCTCAGAGACCCAGTACTTC. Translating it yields CASSMDTAGGPSETQYF.

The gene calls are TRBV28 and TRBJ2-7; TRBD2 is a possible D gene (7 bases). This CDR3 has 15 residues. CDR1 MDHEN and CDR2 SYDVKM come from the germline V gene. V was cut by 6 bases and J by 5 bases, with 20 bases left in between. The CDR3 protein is CASSSPVGGQNEQYF. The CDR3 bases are TGTGCCAGCAGCTCCCCCGTCGGGGGGCAGAACGAGCAGTACTTC.

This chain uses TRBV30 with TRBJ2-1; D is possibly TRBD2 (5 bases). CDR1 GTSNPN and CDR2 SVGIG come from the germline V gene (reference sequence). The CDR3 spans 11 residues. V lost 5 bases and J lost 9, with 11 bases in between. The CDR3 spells CAWGLAREQFF. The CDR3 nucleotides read TGTGCCTGGGGGCTAGCCCGTGAGCAGTTCTTC. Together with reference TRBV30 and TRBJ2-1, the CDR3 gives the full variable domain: SQTIHQWPATLVQPVGSPLSLECTVEGTSNPNLYWYRQAAGRGLQLLFYSVGIGQISSEVPQNLSASRPQDRQFILSSKKLLLSDSGFYLCAWGLAREQFFGPGTRLTVL.